This TCR beta chain was captured by sequencing in a study of cytomegalovirus exposure and HLA in healthy donors. Primers: 60 Vbeta forward and 13 Jbeta reverse. Libraries were prepared by immunoSEQ multiplex PCR; TCRdb keeps only in-frame clonotypes and omits some of them. The sample table includes roughly 35,000 clones. What was sequenced was PBMCs. The receptor comes from a woman in her forties in good health and CMV-seropositive.

The CDR3 DNA follows: TGTGCCAGCTCACCAGCAGGGGGCCGCACAGATACGCAGTATTTT. Amino acids: CASSPAGGRTDTQYF. The V call is TRBV18, the J call TRBJ2-3, with TRBD1 matching over 8 bases. The V and J ends lost 2 bases and 1 base, in that order; junction bases with no gene match: 2. Germline CDR1 reads KGHSH; CDR2 reads LQKENI. CDR3 length: 15 amino acids.